This T cell receptor (beta chain) comes out of a study of cytotoxic CD8 clonotypes in ibrutinib-treated CLL. Profiled with immunoSEQ multiplex PCR; TCRdb holds only in-frame clones, not every one. Of around 200,000 clones listed, roughly three quarters are singletons. TCR beta libraries used about 1.9 micrograms of genomic DNA from cryopreserved PBMCs. Sequencing used PBMCs, obtained after 12 months of ibrutinib treatment. The receptor's source is a human donor with chronic lymphocytic leukemia.

CDR3 sequence: CASSYQTSYEQYF. The CDR3 nucleotides read TGTGCCAGCAGTTACCAGACCTCCTACGAGCAGTACTTC. The chain uses TRBV6-6 and TRBJ2-7; no firm D call. Germline values: CDR1 MNHNY, CDR2 SVGAGI (reference sequence). Deletions cut 2 bases from V and 0 bases from J, with 5 bases between. The CDR3 loop spans 13 amino acids.